What follows describes a single T cell receptor beta chain. Antigen: not known. Both 60 Vbeta primers and 13 Jbeta primers went into the PCR. TCRdb keeps only in-frame clones here, not all; method: immunoSEQ multiplex PCR. The repertoire holds 150,000 to 200,000 clones, with 75% to 80% as singletons. This entry comes from a study of cytomegalovirus exposure and HLA in healthy donors. Study in general: Sequencing of 150 million to 200 million T cells in an earlier analysis found 100 million to 140 million unique TCR beta sequences.

Per the germline V gene, CDR1 is GTSNPN and CDR2 is SVGIG (reference sequence). With 3 bases clipped from V and 2 bases from J, the junction kept 11 bases outside the gene matches. This CDR3 is built from 16 residues. Study-wide points: TCR beta chains numbering 164 were designated cytomegalovirus-associated. Generally TCR sequences proved uncommon, though certain public TCRs appeared in numerous donors. 87-base-pair reads could not separate some V segments, including TRBV6-2 and TRBV6-3.

The sample taken for sequencing was PBMCs. The origin of this receptor is a woman aged 50 to 65 in good health and CMV-seropositive. The chain carries TRBV30 and TRBJ2-3; the match to TRBD2 covers 7 bases. For the CDR3, the DNA is TGTGCCTGGAGGAACCCGGGGCGGGGGTCCACAGATACGCAGTATTTT. Its protein is CAWRNPGRGSTDTQYF.